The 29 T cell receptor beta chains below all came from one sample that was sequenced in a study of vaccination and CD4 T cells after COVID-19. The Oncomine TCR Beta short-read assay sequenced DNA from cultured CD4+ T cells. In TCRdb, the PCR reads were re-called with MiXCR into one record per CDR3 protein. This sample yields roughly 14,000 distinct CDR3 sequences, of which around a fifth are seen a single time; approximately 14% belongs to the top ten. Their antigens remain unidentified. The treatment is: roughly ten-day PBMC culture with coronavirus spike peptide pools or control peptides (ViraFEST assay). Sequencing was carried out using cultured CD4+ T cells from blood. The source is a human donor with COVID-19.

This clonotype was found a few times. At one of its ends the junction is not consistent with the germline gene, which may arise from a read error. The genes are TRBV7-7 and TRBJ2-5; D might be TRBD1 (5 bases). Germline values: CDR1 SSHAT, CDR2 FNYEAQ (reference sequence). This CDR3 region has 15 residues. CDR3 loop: CASRQGGPYQETQYF. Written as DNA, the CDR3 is TGTGCTAGCAGGCAGGGTGGCCCGTACCAAGAGACCCAGTACTTC.

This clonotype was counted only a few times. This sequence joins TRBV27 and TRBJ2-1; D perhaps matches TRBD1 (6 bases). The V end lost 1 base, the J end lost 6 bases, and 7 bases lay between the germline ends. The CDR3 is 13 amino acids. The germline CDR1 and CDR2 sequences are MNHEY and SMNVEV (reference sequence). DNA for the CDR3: TGTGCCAGCAGTTTATTAGGGGGCAATGAGCAGTTCTTC. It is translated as CASSLLGGNEQFF.

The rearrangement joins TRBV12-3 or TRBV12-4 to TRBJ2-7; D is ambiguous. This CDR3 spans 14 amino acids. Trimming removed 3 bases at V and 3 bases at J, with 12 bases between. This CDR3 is CASSLSDTLYEQYF. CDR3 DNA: TGTGCCAGCAGTTTGTCCGATACCCTCTACGAGCAGTACTTC.

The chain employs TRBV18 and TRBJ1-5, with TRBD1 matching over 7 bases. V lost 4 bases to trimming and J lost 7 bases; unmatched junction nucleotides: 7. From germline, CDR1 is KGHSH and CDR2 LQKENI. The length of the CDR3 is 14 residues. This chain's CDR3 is CASSLTGIGQPQHF. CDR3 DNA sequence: TGTGCCAGCTCACTGACAGGGATCGGCCAGCCCCAGCATTTT.

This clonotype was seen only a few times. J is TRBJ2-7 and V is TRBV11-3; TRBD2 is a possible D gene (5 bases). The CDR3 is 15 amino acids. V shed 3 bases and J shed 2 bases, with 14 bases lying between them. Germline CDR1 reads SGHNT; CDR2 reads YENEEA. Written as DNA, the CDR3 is TGTGCCAGCAGCTTGCTAGGGCGCGGGCCCTACGAGCAGTACTTC. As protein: CASSLLGRGPYEQYF.

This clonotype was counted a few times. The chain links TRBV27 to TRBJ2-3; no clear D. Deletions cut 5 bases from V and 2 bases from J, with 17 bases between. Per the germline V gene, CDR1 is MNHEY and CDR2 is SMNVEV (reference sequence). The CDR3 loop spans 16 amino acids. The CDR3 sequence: CASSIYSVPATDTQYF. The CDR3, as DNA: TGTGCCAGCAGTATATACTCTGTTCCGGCCACAGATACGCAGTATTTT.

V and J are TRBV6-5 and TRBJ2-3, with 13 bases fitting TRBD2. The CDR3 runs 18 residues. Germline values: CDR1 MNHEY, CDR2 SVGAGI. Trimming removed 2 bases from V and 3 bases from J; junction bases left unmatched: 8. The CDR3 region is CASSYARTSGGGTDTQYF. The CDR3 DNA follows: TGTGCCAGCAGTTACGCCCGGACTAGCGGGGGTGGAACAGATACGCAGTATTTT.

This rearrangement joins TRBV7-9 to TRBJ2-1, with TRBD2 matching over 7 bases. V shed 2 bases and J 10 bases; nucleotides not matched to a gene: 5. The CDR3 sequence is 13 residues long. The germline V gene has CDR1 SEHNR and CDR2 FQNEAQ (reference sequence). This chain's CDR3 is CASSLKRGMEQFF. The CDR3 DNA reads TGTGCCAGCAGCTTAAAGCGGGGTATGGAGCAGTTCTTC.

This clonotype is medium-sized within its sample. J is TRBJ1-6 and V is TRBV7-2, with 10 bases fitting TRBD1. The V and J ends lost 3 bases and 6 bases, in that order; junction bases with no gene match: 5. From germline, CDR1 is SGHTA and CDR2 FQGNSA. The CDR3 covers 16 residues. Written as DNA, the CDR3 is TGTGCCAGCAGCTTGACAGGGGGCTTTTCTAATTCACCCCTCCACTTT. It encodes CASSLTGGFSNSPLHF.

The DNA for the CDR3 is TGTGCCAGCCGTATGGGCCCCGGGGAGCTGTTTTTT. The encoded protein is CASRMGPGELFF. The V gene is TRBV7-3, the J gene TRBJ2-2; D not resolved. Deletions cut 8 bases from V and 6 bases from J, with 10 bases between. CDR1 and CDR2 from the germline V gene are SGHTA and FQGTGA. There are 12 residues in the CDR3.

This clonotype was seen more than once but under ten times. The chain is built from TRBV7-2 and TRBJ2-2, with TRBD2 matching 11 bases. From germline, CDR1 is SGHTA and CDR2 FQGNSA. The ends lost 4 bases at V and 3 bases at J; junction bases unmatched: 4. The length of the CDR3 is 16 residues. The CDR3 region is CASSSLAGGYTGELFF. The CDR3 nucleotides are TGTGCCAGCAGCTCCTTAGCGGGGGGGTACACCGGGGAGCTGTTTTTT.

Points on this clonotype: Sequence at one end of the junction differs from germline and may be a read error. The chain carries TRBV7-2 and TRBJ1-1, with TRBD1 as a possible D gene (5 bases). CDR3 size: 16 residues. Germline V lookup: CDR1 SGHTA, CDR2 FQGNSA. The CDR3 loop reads CVSSLGSGGSRTEAFF. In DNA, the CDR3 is TGTGTCAGCAGCTTAGGTTCCGGGGGGTCTAGAACTGAAGCTTTCTTT.

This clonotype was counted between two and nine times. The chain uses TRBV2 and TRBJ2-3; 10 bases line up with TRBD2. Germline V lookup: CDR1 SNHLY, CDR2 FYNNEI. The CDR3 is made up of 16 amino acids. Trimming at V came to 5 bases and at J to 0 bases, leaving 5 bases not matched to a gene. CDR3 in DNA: TGTGCCAGCAGTCCTACTAGCGGGGCTAGCACAGATACGCAGTATTTT. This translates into CASSPTSGASTDTQYF. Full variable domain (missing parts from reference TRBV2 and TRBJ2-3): EPEVTQTPSHQVTQMGQEVILRCVPISNHLYFYWYRQILGQKVEFLVSFYNNEISEKSEIFDDQFSVERPDGSNFTLKIRSTKLEDSAMYFCASSPTSGASTDTQYFGPGTRLTVL.

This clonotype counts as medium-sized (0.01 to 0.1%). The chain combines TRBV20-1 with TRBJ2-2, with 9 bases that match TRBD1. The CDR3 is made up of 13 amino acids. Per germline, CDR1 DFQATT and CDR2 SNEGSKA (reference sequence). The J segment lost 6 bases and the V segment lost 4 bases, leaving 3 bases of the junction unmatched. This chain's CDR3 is CSANRDRAGELFF. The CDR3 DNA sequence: TGCAGTGCTAACCGGGACAGGGCCGGGGAGCTGTTTTTT.

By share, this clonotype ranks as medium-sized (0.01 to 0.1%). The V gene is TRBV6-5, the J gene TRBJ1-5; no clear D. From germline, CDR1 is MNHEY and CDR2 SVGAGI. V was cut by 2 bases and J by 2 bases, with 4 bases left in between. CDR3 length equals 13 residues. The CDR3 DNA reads TGTGCCAGCAGTTACGCAGGCAATCAGCCCCAGCATTTT. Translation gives CASSYAGNQPQHF.

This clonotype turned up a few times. The CDR3 region is CASSDKRGADYEQYF. The CDR3 DNA is TGTGCCAGCAGTGATAAGCGGGGGGCGGACTACGAGCAGTACTTC. The gene calls are TRBV2 and TRBJ2-7, with TRBD2 identical over 9 bases. The germline gives CDR1 SNHLY, CDR2 FYNNEI. Trimming at V came to 3 bases and at J to 3 bases, leaving 6 bases not matched to a gene. This CDR3 spans 15 amino acids.

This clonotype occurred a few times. The CDR3 sequence: CASSYIAGHENIQYF. The CDR3 nucleotides read TGCGCCAGCAGCTATATAGCGGGGCATGAAAACATTCAGTACTTC. The rearrangement links TRBV5-1 to TRBJ2-4, with 8 bases aligning to TRBD2. The CDR3 sequence is 15 residues long. The germline V gene has CDR1 SGHRS and CDR2 YFSETQ. V was pared by 3 bases and J by 5 bases, with 7 bases of the junction left unmatched.

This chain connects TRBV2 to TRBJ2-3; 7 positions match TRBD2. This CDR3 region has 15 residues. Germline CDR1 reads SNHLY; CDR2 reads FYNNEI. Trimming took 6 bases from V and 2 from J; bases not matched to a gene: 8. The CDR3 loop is CASSNGGENTDTQYF. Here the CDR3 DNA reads TGTGCCAGCAGCAATGGGGGGGAGAACACAGATACGCAGTATTTT.

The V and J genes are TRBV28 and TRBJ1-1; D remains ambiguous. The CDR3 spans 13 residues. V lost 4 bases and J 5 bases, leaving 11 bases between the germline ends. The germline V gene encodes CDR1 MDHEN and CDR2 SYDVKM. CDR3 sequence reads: CASSSGRPTEAFF. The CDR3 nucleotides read TGTGCCAGCAGTTCGGGCAGGCCTACTGAAGCTTTCTTT.

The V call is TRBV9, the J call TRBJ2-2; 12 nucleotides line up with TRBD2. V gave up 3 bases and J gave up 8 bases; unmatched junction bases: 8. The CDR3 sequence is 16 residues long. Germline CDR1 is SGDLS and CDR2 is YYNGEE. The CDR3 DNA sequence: TGTGCCAGCAGCGCGCCTAGCGGGGGGGCCGGTGGGGAGCTGTTTTTT. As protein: CASSAPSGGAGGELFF.

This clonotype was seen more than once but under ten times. CDR3 bases: TGTGCCAGCGTGGGAGGGGTGGGCTCCTACAATGAGCAGTTCTTC. It codes for CASVGGVGSYNEQFF. This rearrangement joins TRBV7-9 to TRBJ2-1, with 7 bases matching TRBD2. Germline-derived CDR1 and CDR2 are SEHNR and FQNEAQ (reference sequence). The CDR3 covers 15 residues. Trimming took 8 bases from V and 0 from J; bases not matched to a gene: 7.

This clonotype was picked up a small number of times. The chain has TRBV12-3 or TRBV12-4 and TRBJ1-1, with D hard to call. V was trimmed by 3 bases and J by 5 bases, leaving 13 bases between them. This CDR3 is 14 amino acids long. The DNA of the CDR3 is TGTGCCAGCAGTTTTTCCAGTGATCGGACTGAAGCTTTCTTT. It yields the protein CASSFSSDRTEAFF.

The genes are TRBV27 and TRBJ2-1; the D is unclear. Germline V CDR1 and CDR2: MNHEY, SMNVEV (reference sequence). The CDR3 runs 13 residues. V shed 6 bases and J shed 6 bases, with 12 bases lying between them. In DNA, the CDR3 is TGTGCCAGCAGCCACCCCGGCGGCAATGAGCAGTTCTTC. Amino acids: CASSHPGGNEQFF.

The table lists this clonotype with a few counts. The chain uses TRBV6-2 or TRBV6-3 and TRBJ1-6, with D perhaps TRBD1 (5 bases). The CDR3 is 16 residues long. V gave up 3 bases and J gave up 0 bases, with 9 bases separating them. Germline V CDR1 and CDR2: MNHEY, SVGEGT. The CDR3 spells CASSYEGSSYNSPLHF. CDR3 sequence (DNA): TGTGCCAGCAGTTATGAGGGGAGCTCCTATAATTCACCCCTCCACTTT.

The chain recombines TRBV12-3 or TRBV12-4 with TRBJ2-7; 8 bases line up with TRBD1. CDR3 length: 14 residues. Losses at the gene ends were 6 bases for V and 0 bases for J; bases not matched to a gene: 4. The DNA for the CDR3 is TGTGCCAGCAGAACCGGGACAGGCTCCTACGAGCAGTACTTC. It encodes CASRTGTGSYEQYF.

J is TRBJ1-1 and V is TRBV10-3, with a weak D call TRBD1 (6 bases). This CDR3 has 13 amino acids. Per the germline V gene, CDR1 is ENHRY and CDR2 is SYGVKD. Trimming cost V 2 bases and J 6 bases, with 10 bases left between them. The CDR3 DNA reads TGTGCCATCAGTGAGGGCAGGGGCTCTGAAGCTTTCTTT. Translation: CAISEGRGSEAFF.

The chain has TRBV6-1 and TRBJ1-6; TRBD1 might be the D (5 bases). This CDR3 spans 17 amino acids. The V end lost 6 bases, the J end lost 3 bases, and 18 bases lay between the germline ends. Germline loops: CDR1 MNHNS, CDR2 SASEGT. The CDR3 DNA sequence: TGTGCCAGCAGGAAATATCACAGGACCCACTATAATTCACCCCTCCACTTT. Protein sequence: CASRKYHRTHYNSPLHF.

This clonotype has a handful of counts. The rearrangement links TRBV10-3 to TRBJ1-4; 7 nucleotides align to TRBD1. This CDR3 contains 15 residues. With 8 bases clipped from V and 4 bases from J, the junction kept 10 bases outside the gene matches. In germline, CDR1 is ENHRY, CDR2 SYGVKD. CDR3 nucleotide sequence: TGTGCCATCGGGGCCGGGACAGCCCGTAATGAAAAACTGTTTTTT. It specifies CAIGAGTARNEKLFF.

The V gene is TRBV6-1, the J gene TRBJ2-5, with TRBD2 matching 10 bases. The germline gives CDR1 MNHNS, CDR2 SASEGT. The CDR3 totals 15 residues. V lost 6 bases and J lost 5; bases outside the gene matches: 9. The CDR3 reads CASRKSGGGGETQYF. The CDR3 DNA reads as TGTGCCAGCAGAAAGAGCGGGGGGGGGGGGGAGACCCAGTACTTC.